The sequence of this TCR beta chain was determined in a study of Ad26.COV2.S vaccination and SARS-CoV-2 variants. In the study overall: Enrollment placed the donor in the COV1001 Ad26.COV2.S trial arm. Study-level results: The TCR-based breadth and depth measures might underestimate overall T cell responses. People who got the vaccine or the placebo had similar non-spike TCR breadth.

Stated treatment: some 20 received Ad26.COV2.S at low or high dose, single or two shots; five or six received placebo; per-sample allocation not given. Sampling was performed 63 days after the first vaccine or placebo injection. The repertoire was sequenced with immunoSEQ multiplex PCR; TCRdb's copy has only in-frame clones and lacks some. This sample carries approximately 480,000 clones, approximately 90% of them seen once, and the ten largest clones take 10% to 15%. Concerning this clone: Its matching antigen is unknown.

The sequenced sample was peripheral blood, obtained in a trial of Ad26.COV2.S vaccine versus placebo. The sequence came from a person aged 18-60 years who received the Ad26.COV2.S COVID-19 vaccine or a placebo.

In DNA, the CDR3 is TGTGCCAGCAGTTTATGGTCAGGGGCCAGGCAAGAGACCCAGTACTTC. Its translation is CASSLWSGARQETQYF. The chain carries TRBV27 and TRBJ2-5; tentatively, D is TRBD1 (6 bases). Germline V CDR1 and CDR2: MNHEY, SMNVEV (reference sequence). The CDR3 has 16 amino acids. With 1 base removed from V and 2 bases from J, the gap between germline ends came to 14 bases.